Listed here are 11 T cell receptor beta chains from one sample, sequenced in a study of a mutant IDH1 vaccine in newly diagnosed glioma. Time point meaning: week 11, during vaccination. The investigators gave 300 ug of mutant IDH1 20-mer peptide in each vaccine dose, together with topical imiquimod. Assay: immunoSEQ multiplex PCR; the TCRdb copy retains only in-frame clones and omits some. The sample lists tens of thousands of clones, under 90% occurring once. Their antigens remain unidentified. The starting material was PBMCs, obtained from a glioma patient whose treatment included an IDH1 peptide vaccine. The source of these receptors is a man over 45 with glioma.

This chain links TRBV7-2 with TRBJ1-2, with a weak D call TRBD1 (5 bases). V was cut by 5 bases and J by 1 base, with 14 bases left in between. Germline CDR1 reads SGHTA; CDR2 reads FQGNSA. CDR3 length: 15 residues. The CDR3 is CASSLPGGFNYGYTF. Written as DNA, the CDR3 is TGTGCCAGCAGCCTCCCCGGGGGGTTTAACTATGGCTACACCTTC.

This clone was found once. The rearrangement links TRBV29-1 to TRBJ2-3, with 7 bases aligning to TRBD2. Trimming removed 8 bases from V and 1 base from J; junction bases left unmatched: 9. This CDR3 is 14 amino acids long. Per the germline V gene, CDR1 is SQVTM and CDR2 is ANQGSEA. CDR3 bases: TGCAGCTCGGGGGGTGGGACTGGCACAGATACGCAGTATTTT. Encoded protein: CSSGGGTGTDTQYF.

This clone is a singleton in its sample. V usage is TRBV5-1 and J usage is TRBJ1-2; D is uncertain. Germline V gene lookup returns CDR1 SGHRS and CDR2 YFSETQ. The CDR3 spans 12 residues. The V gene lost 7 bases and the J gene lost 1 base, with 8 bases spanning the gap. Here the CDR3 reads CASVDDNYGYTF. CDR3 coding DNA: TGCGCCAGCGTAGACGATAACTATGGCTACACCTTC.

V usage is TRBV19 and J usage is TRBJ1-1; D is perhaps TRBD1 (5 bases). V was shortened by 6 bases and J by 5 bases, with 19 bases between the two germline ends. The CDR3 sequence is 15 residues long. Germline lookup yields CDR1 LNHDA and CDR2 SQIVND (reference sequence). The CDR3 reads CASRAGVTWGTEAFF. The CDR3 coding sequence is TGTGCCAGTAGAGCGGGGGTTACTTGGGGAACTGAAGCTTTCTTT.

This chain joins TRBV15 and TRBJ2-3; no reliable D call. CDR1 and CDR2 from the germline V gene are LNHNV and YYDKDF (reference sequence). Trimming took off 0 bases at V and 3 bases at J, with 13 bases between the two ends. The CDR3 loop spans 16 amino acids. This chain's CDR3 is CATSRDEARLTDTQYF. The DNA of the CDR3 is TGTGCCACCAGCAGAGATGAGGCACGGTTAACAGATACGCAGTATTTT.

The chain is built from TRBV15 and TRBJ1-4, with D possibly matching TRBD1 (5 bases). This CDR3 has 14 residues. The germline V gene encodes CDR1 LNHNV and CDR2 YYDKDF (reference sequence). V lost 1 base and J 5 bases, leaving 8 bases between the germline ends. The CDR3 bases are TGTGCCACCAGCAGAGGACGGGGGAATGAAAAACTGTTTTTT. Its protein is CATSRGRGNEKLFF.

The chain links TRBV6-1 to TRBJ1-5, with D perhaps TRBD1 (6 bases). Trimming pared 8 bases from V and 4 bases from J, leaving 9 bases between. CDR3 size: 12 residues. CDR1 is MNHNS and CDR2 is SASEGT in the germline V gene. The CDR3 sequence: CASQGHNQPQHF. For the CDR3, the DNA is TGTGCCAGCCAGGGGCATAATCAGCCCCAGCATTTT.

This clone was seen a single time. V and J are TRBV19 and TRBJ1-5; a possible D gene is TRBD1 (6 bases). Trimming took 3 bases from V and 0 from J, leaving 12 bases between them. The germline CDR1 and CDR2 sequences are LNHDA and SQIVND (reference sequence). This CDR3 is 16 amino acids long. CDR3 coding DNA: TGTGCCAGTAGTATCGGACAGTTCTATAGCAATCAGCCCCAGCATTTT. As protein: CASSIGQFYSNQPQHF.

In its sample, this clone is medium-sized. This chain links TRBV30 with TRBJ1-6, with D possibly TRBD1 on 6 matching bases. CDR3 size: 15 residues. Germline values: CDR1 GTSNPN, CDR2 SVGIG (reference sequence). V was cut by 6 bases and J by 8 bases, with 20 bases left in between. The CDR3 loop reads CACPVRQGLYSPLHF. CDR3 nucleotide sequence: TGTGCCTGTCCTGTTCGGCAGGGGTTGTATTCACCCCTCCACTTT.

This clone occurred a few times. Other DNA sequences of this sample code for an identical CDR3. J is TRBJ2-5 and V is TRBV7-2; 9 positions match TRBD1. The CDR3 loop spans 15 amino acids. CDR1 and CDR2 from the germline V gene are SGHTA and FQGNSA. With V trimmed by 5 bases and J by 5 bases, 9 bases remained unmatched. CDR3 region: CASSPNRGRGETQYF. DNA of the CDR3: TGTGCCAGCAGCCCTAACAGGGGGCGAGGGGAGACCCAGTACTTC.

The chain employs TRBV10-3 and TRBJ2-7; D gene unclear. The CDR3 length is 12 residues. Trimming left V 0 bases short and J 9 bases short, with 9 bases between. Germline V gives CDR1 ENHRY, CDR2 SYGVKD. The CDR3 spells CAISESEDWQYF. CDR3 coding DNA: TGTGCCATCAGTGAGTCTGAAGACTGGCAGTACTTC.